These 21 T cell receptor beta chains share one sample of origin, sequenced in a study of T cell changes during pregnancy in multiple sclerosis. Using immunoSEQ multiplex PCR, the repertoire was profiled, and TCRdb retains in-frame clones only, with some absent. The sample consists of about 98,000 clones, about 91% of them appearing once. The sample was peripheral blood, taken after pregnancy. These receptors came from a female donor in good health, enrolled as a control in a pregnancy study.

V is TRBV29-1 and J is TRBJ2-7; 7 nucleotides line up with TRBD1. The germline gives CDR1 SQVTM, CDR2 ANQGSEA. This CDR3 has 13 amino acids. Trimming cost V 8 bases and J 3 bases; bases outside gene matches: 10. Here the CDR3 DNA reads TGCAGCATGCGCCAGGGGGAAGACTACGAGCAGTACTTC. It translates to CSMRQGEDYEQYF.

The V call is TRBV7-8, the J call TRBJ2-3, with no clear D. Trimming cost V 5 bases and J 0 bases, with 18 bases left between them. CDR3 length: 17 amino acids. Germline V gene sequence: CDR1 SGHVS, CDR2 FQNEAQ. The CDR3 loop is CASSEFRLRGSTDTQYF. CDR3 nucleotides: TGTGCCAGCAGCGAATTTCGACTTCGCGGCAGCACAGATACGCAGTATTTT.

This chain uses TRBV20-1 with TRBJ2-7; possible D gene TRBD2, 6 bases. This CDR3 spans 11 amino acids. Germline CDR1 DFQATT, CDR2 SNEGSKA (reference sequence). V was shortened by 0 bases and J by 9 bases, with 9 bases between the two germline ends. The CDR3, as DNA: TGCAGTGCTAGAGATGGGCGGGGGCAGTACTTC. Amino acid sequence: CSARDGRGQYF.

The rearrangement uses TRBV2 and TRBJ1-3; possible D gene TRBD1, 5 bases. CDR1 and CDR2 from the germline V gene are SNHLY and FYNNEI. The germline V and J ends were trimmed by 4 bases and 5 bases, with 12 bases remaining between them. The CDR3 contains 14 residues. The CDR3 loop is CASSVTSGRNTIYF. The CDR3 nucleotides read TGTGCCAGCAGTGTCACGTCAGGGAGAAACACCATATATTTT.

The rearrangement uses TRBV5-1 and TRBJ2-1; 12 nucleotides line up with TRBD2. Germline values: CDR1 SGHRS, CDR2 YFSETQ. The CDR3 is 15 residues long. With 6 bases clipped from V and 13 bases from J, the junction kept 14 bases outside the gene matches. This CDR3 is CASTPRPGLAGHQFF. CDR3 nucleotide sequence: TGCGCCAGCACCCCCCGTCCAGGACTAGCGGGACATCAGTTCTTC.

The rearrangement uses TRBV6-6 and TRBJ1-2; the D is unclear. This CDR3 comprises 14 residues. Germline V gene data show CDR1 as MNHNY and CDR2 as SVGAGI (reference sequence). V gave up 4 bases and J gave up 4 bases, with 13 bases separating them. Written as DNA, the CDR3 is TGTGCCAGCAGTTTTGGTGTCGCGTCCTATGGCTACACCTTC. This encodes CASSFGVASYGYTF.

This rearrangement joins TRBV6-5 to TRBJ2-7; a possible D gene is TRBD1 (6 bases). There are 14 residues in the CDR3. In germline, CDR1 is MNHEY, CDR2 SVGAGI. V was shortened by 0 bases and J by 4 bases, with 10 bases between the two germline ends. CDR3 nucleotide sequence: TGTGCCAGCAGTTACTCCAGGGGCAAGTACGAGCAGTACTTC. Its protein product is CASSYSRGKYEQYF.

J is TRBJ2-5 and V is TRBV7-8; 10 bases fit TRBD1. The germline V gene has CDR1 SGHVS and CDR2 FQNEAQ. The CDR3 is made up of 15 amino acids. V trimming: 4 bases; J trimming: 0 bases; junction bases outside the gene matches: 2. The CDR3 region is CASSYGQGDQETQYF. For the CDR3, the DNA is TGTGCCAGCAGCTACGGACAGGGGGACCAAGAGACCCAGTACTTC.

The chain employs TRBV15 and TRBJ1-1; D gene ambiguous. The germline V gene encodes CDR1 LNHNV and CDR2 YYDKDF (reference sequence). Trimming shortened V by 7 bases and J by 3 bases, and 12 bases separated the two germline ends. There are 13 residues in the CDR3. Here the CDR3 reads CATTYEVDTEAFF. In nucleotides, the CDR3 is TGTGCCACCACTTATGAGGTGGACACTGAAGCTTTCTTT.

This clone was counted between two and nine times. J is TRBJ1-1 and V is TRBV19; D is perhaps TRBD1 (5 bases). Trimming shortened V by 7 bases and J by 1 base, and 16 bases separated the two germline ends. The CDR3 loop spans 15 amino acids. The V gene's germline CDR1 is LNHDA and CDR2 SQIVND (reference sequence). The chain's CDR3 is CASTLDQGANTEAFF. Here the CDR3 DNA reads TGTGCCAGTACCCTCGACCAGGGCGCGAACACTGAAGCTTTCTTT. Filled out from reference TRBV19 and TRBJ1-1, the complete variable domain reads DGGITQSPKYLFRKEGQNVTLSCEQNLNHDAMYWYRQDPGQGLRLIYYSQIVNDFQKGDIAEGYSVSREKKESFPLTVTSAQKNPTAFYLCASTLDQGANTEAFFGQGTRLTVV.

The V gene is TRBV5-6, the J gene TRBJ2-7; D gene ambiguous. The CDR3 extends over 13 amino acids. Per the germline V gene, CDR1 is SGHDT and CDR2 is YYEEEE. Trimming took 4 bases from V and 2 from J, leaving 10 bases between them. The CDR3 coding sequence is TGTGCCAGCAGCCTATTGAGCGCCTACGAGCAGTACTTC. Translating it yields CASSLLSAYEQYF.

The chain couples TRBV6-5 to TRBJ2-2; 8 bases match TRBD1. Germline CDR1 is MNHEY and CDR2 is SVGAGI. The CDR3 has 13 amino acids. V lost 5 bases to trimming and J lost 6 bases; unmatched junction nucleotides: 2. CDR3 amino acids: CASSPTGAGELFF. For the CDR3, the DNA is TGTGCCAGCAGTCCGACAGGGGCCGGGGAGCTGTTTTTT.

The rearrangement links TRBV6-5 to TRBJ2-5; 8 nucleotides agree with TRBD2. The CDR3 loop spans 13 amino acids. With 4 bases clipped from V and 5 bases from J, the junction kept 3 bases outside the gene matches. Germline-derived CDR1 and CDR2 are MNHEY and SVGAGI. The CDR3 DNA sequence: TGTGCCAGCAGTTTCGCGGGAGGCGAGACCCAGTACTTC. It is translated as CASSFAGGETQYF.

The DNA for the CDR3 is TGTGCCAGCAGCCAAATCGGGGTCTCCTCCTACAATGAGCAGTTCTTC. Translated, it gives CASSQIGVSSYNEQFF. The rearrangement uses TRBV7-9 and TRBJ2-1, with D perhaps matching TRBD2 (5 bases). CDR3 length: 16 residues. V was shortened by 5 bases and J by 0 bases, with 14 bases between the two germline ends. Looked up from germline, CDR1 is SEHNR and CDR2 is FQNEAQ (reference sequence). Full variable domain (outside the CDR3, taken from reference TRBV7-9 and TRBJ2-1): DTGVSQNPRHKITKRGQNVTFRCDPISEHNRLYWYRQTLGQGPEFLTYFQNEAQLEKSRLLSDRFSAERPKGSFSTLEIQRTEQGDSAMYLCASSQIGVSSYNEQFFGPGTRLTVL.

The chain uses TRBV11-2 and TRBJ1-2, with a possible D match to TRBD1 (5 bases). CDR3 length: 16 amino acids. The germline gives CDR1 SGHAT, CDR2 FQNNGV. Trimming removed 5 bases at V and 4 bases at J, with 20 bases between. The CDR3 DNA is TGTGCCAGCAGCCGTTCAGGGCCCTCGCGGGGCTATGGCTACACCTTC. As protein: CASSRSGPSRGYGYTF.

The chain carries TRBV5-8 and TRBJ1-4; TRBD1 matches at 7 bases. Germline trimming cut 4 bases from V and 0 bases from J; bases unmatched to any gene: 6. CDR1 and CDR2 from the germline V gene are SGHTS and YDEGEE. The CDR3 extends over 16 amino acids. The CDR3 is CASSPGQASTNEKLFF. The CDR3 DNA sequence: TGTGCCAGCAGCCCAGGACAGGCTTCAACTAATGAAAAACTGTTTTTT.

The rearrangement uses TRBV27 and TRBJ2-7; a possible D gene is TRBD2 (6 bases). V was clipped by 7 bases and J by 7 bases, with 38 bases between them. This CDR3 is built from 20 residues. Germline V CDR1 and CDR2: MNHEY, SMNVEV (reference sequence). The CDR3 is CASTSRGELIRIREWWEQYF. CDR3 in DNA: TGTGCCAGCACAAGCCGAGGGGAACTAATAAGAATTCGGGAGTGGTGGGAGCAGTACTTC.

V is TRBV5-1 and J is TRBJ2-1; 11 bases fit TRBD2. CDR1 and CDR2 from the germline V gene are SGHRS and YFSETQ. The CDR3 loop spans 15 amino acids. Losses at the gene ends were 2 bases for V and 9 bases for J; bases not matched to a gene: 7. CDR3 amino acids: CASSLTSGSISEQFF. Written as DNA, the CDR3 is TGCGCCAGCAGCTTAACTAGCGGGAGTATCAGTGAGCAGTTCTTC.

The chain links TRBV19 to TRBJ2-1; 8 positions agree with TRBD2. V was pared by 4 bases and J by 0 bases, with 2 bases of the junction left unmatched. The CDR3 covers 15 residues. Germline V lookup: CDR1 LNHDA, CDR2 SQIVND (reference sequence). DNA for the CDR3: TGTGCCAGTAGTAGGAGCGGGAGCTCCTACAATGAGCAGTTCTTC. Translation gives CASSRSGSSYNEQFF.

In nucleotides, the CDR3 is TGTGCCAGCAGTGATCCCCTGACTAGCGGGAGGACGTTTGACAATGAGCAGTTCTTC. Its translation: CASSDPLTSGRTFDNEQFF. The gene calls are TRBV2 and TRBJ2-1, with 13 nucleotides matching TRBD2. CDR1 is SNHLY, CDR2 FYNNEI, per germline. V lost 3 bases, J lost 5 bases, and 13 bases stayed unmatched. The CDR3 is made up of 19 amino acids.

Only one count was recorded for this clone. The DNA of the CDR3 is TGTGCCAGTACCGAAAGGAGGACTGAAGCTTTCTTT. Translating it yields CASTERRTEAFF. The J gene is TRBJ1-1, the V gene TRBV19, with D unresolved. The CDR3 spans 12 residues. V was pared by 7 bases and J by 5 bases, with 11 bases between. In germline, CDR1 is LNHDA, CDR2 SQIVND (reference sequence).